This record concerns one T cell receptor beta chain sequence. Its antigen is not identified. This CDR3 comprises 13 residues. V shed 5 bases and J 7 bases; nucleotides not matched to a gene: 5. CDR1 is MNHEY and CDR2 is SMNVEV in the germline V gene (reference sequence). The data are from a study of CD8+ T cells in alopecia areata. The treatment: oral pan-JAK inhibitor, 5-10 mg twice daily. Sequencing templates came from extracted RNA that was reverse transcribed into cDNA. TCRdb keeps only in-frame clones here, not all; method: immunoSEQ multiplex PCR. The data contain over 200,000 clones, over 60% of them seen just once; the ten biggest clones take up around 3.9%. Findings of the study overall: Many expanded lesional clones remained in scalp and blood on tofacitinib.

This clonotype originated in a human donor with alopecia areata. The gene calls are TRBV27 and TRBJ2-5; 9 bases are shared with TRBD1. This specimen consisted of CD4+ T cells sorted from blood, obtained at week 4, from a patient treated with tofacitinib. The CDR3 sequence: CASSPDRGGTQYF. CDR3 coding DNA: TGTGCCAGCAGTCCGGACAGGGGAGGGACCCAGTACTTC.